These T cell receptor beta chains were read from a single sample in a study of control samples from healthy donors and cancer patients. The table came from immunoSEQ multiplex PCR; TCRdb's copy has only in-frame clones and leaves some out. The data contain about 3,000 clones, around 94% of them seen just once; the ten biggest clones take up 33%. Sequencing input: PBMCs. Source of these receptors: a man between 65 and 80 years old with lung cancer. The CDR3 runs from the conserved cysteine through the conserved F or W. A D gene is named only where the DNA matches it firmly. Clone sizes are given selectively: once, few, many, or a class where the clone is expanded.

V	J	D	size	CDR3	DNA
TRBV29-1	TRBJ2-6	NA	NA	CSVGLGLRANVLTF	TGCAGCGTCGGACTGGGCCTGAGGGCCAACGTCCTGACTTTC
TRBV5-8	TRBJ2-7	TRBD1	NA	CASSLGQGAYLSEQYF	TGTGCCAGCAGCTTGGGACAGGGGGCCTATCTGTCCGAGCAGTACTTC
TRBV13	TRBJ2-3	NA	NA	CASSLRGASTDTQYF	TGTGCCAGCAGCTTACGGGGGGCAAGCACAGATACGCAGTATTTT
TRBV18	TRBJ1-1	TRBD1	once	CASSPPDRYGIEAFF	TGTGCCAGCTCACCACCGGACAGGTATGGTATTGAAGCTTTCTTT
TRBV7-9	TRBJ1-2	TRBD1	NA	CASSPPQGAFNGYTF	TGTGCCAGCAGCCCCCCACAGGGGGCATTCAATGGCTACACCTTC
TRBV30	TRBJ1-2	NA	NA	CAWSGETANYGYTF	TGTGCCTGGAGTGGCGAGACAGCTAACTATGGCTACACCTTC
TRBV28	TRBJ1-2	TRBD1	once	CASSYRGGYTF	TGTGCCAGCAGTTACAGGGGAGGCTACACCTTC
TRBV5-4	TRBJ2-6	TRBD2	NA	CASSLGGGRAGANVLTF	TGTGCCAGCAGCTTGGGCGGGGGAAGGGCTGGGGCCAACGTCCTGACTTTC
TRBV7-8	TRBJ2-7	NA	NA	CASSLASGRASWTYEQYF	TGTGCCAGCAGCTTAGCGAGCGGCAGGGCTAGTTGGACTTACGAGCAGTACTTC
TRBV7-2	TRBJ2-1	TRBD2	NA	CASSLGSGGVNEQFF	TGTGCCAGCAGCTTAGGGTCCGGGGGGGTTAATGAGCAGTTCTTC
TRBV12-5	TRBJ2-7	TRBD2	NA	CASGFVSGGIYEQYF	TGTGCTAGTGGTTTCGTTAGCGGGGGAATCTACGAGCAGTACTTC
TRBV23-1	TRBJ2-7	TRBD1	NA	CASSHQTGRPLSEQYF	TGCGCCAGCAGTCATCAGACAGGGCGACCCCTTAGCGAGCAGTACTTC
TRBV27	TRBJ2-7	NA	NA	CASSLWPGAYEQYF	TGTGCCAGCAGTTTATGGCCCGGAGCCTACGAGCAGTACTTC
TRBV5-1	TRBJ2-7	NA	NA	CASSPPGFFYEQYF	TGCGCCAGCAGCCCCCCAGGGTTCTTCTACGAGCAGTACTTC
TRBV12-3/TRBV12-4	TRBJ2-7	TRBD1	NA	CASSLGGTVYF	TGTGCCAGCAGTTTAGGGGGGACAGTGTACTTC
TRBV5-1	TRBJ2-3	TRBD2	NA	CASSTGLAGGQGDTQYF	TGCGCCAGCAGCACCGGACTAGCGGGGGGGCAAGGAGATACGCAGTATTTT
TRBV19	TRBJ2-1	TRBD2	NA	CASSWTSGNNEQFF	TGTGCCAGTAGCTGGACTAGCGGGAACAATGAGCAGTTCTTC
TRBV6-5	TRBJ1-2	NA	NA	CASSYKGVPNYGYTF	TGTGCCAGCAGTTACAAGGGGGTACCTAACTATGGCTACACCTTC
TRBV5-4	TRBJ2-7	NA	NA	CASSLGAGVKNYEQYF	TGTGCCAGCAGCTTGGGCGCAGGGGTCAAAAACTACGAGCAGTACTTC
TRBV5-1	TRBJ1-2	TRBD1	NA	CASRLQPTGGEDYGYTF	TGCGCCAGCAGGCTTCAACCGACAGGGGGCGAGGACTATGGCTACACCTTC
TRBV11-2	TRBJ1-6	TRBD1	NA	CASSFDRGRGSPLHF	TGTGCCAGCAGCTTTGACAGGGGAAGGGGATCACCCCTCCACTTT
TRBV5-8	TRBJ2-5	TRBD2	NA	CASSGGTSGLLGAQYF	TGTGCCAGCAGCGGGGGGACTAGCGGCCTCTTAGGGGCCCAGTACTTC
TRBV5-1	TRBJ1-5	TRBD1	NA	CASSLVGGPNQPQHF	TGCGCCAGCAGCTTGGTAGGGGGCCCAAATCAGCCCCAGCATTTT
TRBV7-6	TRBJ2-1	NA	NA	CASSLVGEQFF	TGTGCCAGCAGCTTAGTTGGGGAGCAGTTCTTC
TRBV11-2	TRBJ2-7	NA	NA	CASSLLGAYEQYF	TGTGCCAGCAGCCTTCTCGGGGCCTACGAGCAGTACTTC
TRBV4-3	TRBJ2-2	NA	NA	CASSQGDGKARELFF	TGCGCCAGCAGCCAAGGGGACGGGAAGGCTCGGGAGCTGTTTTTT